These 8 T cell receptor beta chains came from one sample sequenced in a study of T cells in women clearing cervical HPV infection (dated by TCRdb to between 2018 and 2020). Libraries were made using the immunoSEQ multiplex PCR assay. This is the immuneACCESS table as TCRdb keeps it, with only in-frame sequences that have V and J called. A part of the clones is gone; compared with another copy, unresolved V genes explain less than half, and the rest is unexplained. The table kept for this sample lists roughly 20,000 clones. The ten top clones hold approximately 5% of the sample. Input material: blood buffy coat. These receptors were collected from a woman between 18 and 69 years old with a cervical HPV16 infection that either progressed to CIN3+ or cleared (not recorded which).

Details on this clone: The read halts 3 residues ahead of the CDR3 end, with the missing end drawn from the germline J gene. The J gene is TRBJ2-5, the V gene TRBV2, with TRBD1 identical over 7 bases. The V gene end was trimmed by 11 bases and the J gene end by 7 bases; junction bases not matched to a gene: 16. The CDR3 has 14 amino acids. Per germline, CDR1 SNHLY and CDR2 FYNNEI. The CDR3 spells CASLGDSAMGTQYF. The DNA read from the CDR3 is TGTGCCTCCCTGGGGGACAGCGCGATGGGGACC.

Points on this clone: The read ends 3 residues shy of where the CDR3 ends; the end is completed using the germline J gene. The V gene is TRBV7-2, the J gene TRBJ2-7; 9 bases fit TRBD2. This CDR3 region has 13 residues. Germline values: CDR1 SGHTA, CDR2 FQGNSA. The V gene end was trimmed by 4 bases and the J gene end by 6 bases; junction bases not matched to a gene: 4. The sequenced part of the CDR3 DNA is TGTGCCAGCAGCTCCTGGACTAGCGCCGAG. It encodes CASSSWTSAE. The CDR3 in its entirety is CASSSWTSAEQYF.

This clone is classed as medium-sized (0.01 to 0.1%) by frequency. The CDR3 extends 3 residues past the end of the read, so its final part is completed from the germline J gene. This chain joins TRBV6-4 and TRBJ2-1; TRBD2 aligns across 11 bases. CDR1 and CDR2 (germline): MRHNA, SNTAGT. The J segment lost 5 bases and the V segment lost 6 bases, leaving 6 bases of the junction unmatched. The CDR3 loop spans 15 amino acids. The CDR3 here is CASSVSGGANNEQFF. The CDR3 bases that were read are TGTGCCAGCAGCGTTAGCGGGGGGGCCAACAATGAG.

Concerning this clone: The CDR3 goes on 3 residues after the read ends, and that part is filled in from the germline J gene. The sample carries other DNA sequences with the same CDR3. The chain uses TRBV5-5 and TRBJ1-6; TRBD1 might be the D (6 bases). The CDR3 is 15 residues long. The germline V gene encodes CDR1 SGHKS and CDR2 YYEKEE (reference sequence). Deletions cut 5 bases from V and 10 bases from J, with 19 bases between. The sequenced CDR3 bases are TGTGCCAGCAGTGCGCGGGACACCGACTGGTCACCC. Residues: CASSARDTDWSP. The full CDR3 protein reads CASSARDTDWSPLHF. The variable domain in full, with the rest retrieved from reference TRBV5-5 and TRBJ1-6, is DAGVTQSPTHLIKTRGQQVTLRCSPISGHKSVSWYQQVLGQGPQFIFQYYEKEERGRGNFPDRFSARQFPNYSSELNVNALLLGDSALYLCASSARDTDWSPLHFGNGTRLTVT.

On this clone: The sequence runs out 3 residues before the end of the CDR3; the remainder is reconstructed from the germline J gene. The chain joins TRBV5-1 to TRBJ1-4; D gene ambiguous. Germline V lookup: CDR1 SGHRS, CDR2 YFSETQ. This CDR3 contains 13 residues. V was clipped by 0 bases and J by 7 bases, with 7 bases between them. The CDR3 is CASSLELREKLFF. Partial CDR3 DNA: TGCGCCAGCAGCTTGGAACTTCGTGAAAAA.

Remarks on this clone: The read terminates 3 residues before the CDR3 end, so the remaining end is supplied by the germline J gene. This rearrangement joins TRBV5-6 to TRBJ1-4; D unresolved. This CDR3 has 15 residues. Germline loops: CDR1 SGHDT, CDR2 YYEEEE. The CDR3 loop reads CASSLIAVRNSPLFF. The covered CDR3 bases are TGTGCCAGCAGCTTGATCGCAGTCAGGAATTCACCA.

A note on this clone: The read ends 3 residues shy of where the CDR3 ends; the end is completed using the germline J gene. The V gene is TRBV7-2, the J gene TRBJ1-2, with 7 bases matching TRBD1. Germline CDR1 and CDR2: SGHTA and FQGNSA. This CDR3 contains 16 residues. The CDR3 is CASSLASTGTSYDYTF. The sequenced part of the CDR3 DNA is TGTGCCAGCAGCTTAGCCTCGACAGGGACCTCCTACGAC.

Regarding this clone: The CDR3 is cut off 3 residues early in the read; its end comes from the germline J gene. The chain combines TRBV7-3 with TRBJ2-1; TRBD2 matches at 9 bases. The CDR3 length is 15 residues. The junction had 4 bases not matched to a gene; V was cut back by 5 bases and J by 2 bases. Germline values: CDR1 SGHTA, CDR2 FQGTGA. This CDR3 reads CASSRSGGPYNEQFF. CDR3 bases read: TGTGCCAGCAGCAGGAGCGGGGGGCCCTACAATGAG.